This T cell receptor (beta chain) was documented in a study of T cell clones after liver transplantation. The study, taken as a whole, reports: Post-transplant, graft-donor-reactive CD4 TCRbeta sequences in blood dropped significantly in 5 of 8 subjects.

Concerning this clone: Its antigen is currently unknown.

Germline V gene lookup returns CDR1 SGHRS and CDR2 YFSETQ. V was cut by 4 bases and J by 5 bases, with 14 bases left in between. The CDR3 has 14 residues. The data were produced by immunoSEQ multiplex PCR, yet TCRdb's version contains in-frame clones alone and is incomplete. The repertoire includes roughly 74,000 clones, roughly 80% of them detected once, and about 0.63% sits in the top ten. The chain combines TRBV5-1 with TRBJ2-3; D gene unclear. The source material was CD4+ T cells from blood, sampled before liver transplant. The receptor comes from a human donor who received a liver transplant. The CDR3 spells CASSPARRGDTQYF. The CDR3 nucleotides read TGCGCCAGCAGCCCCGCCCGGCGTGGAGATACGCAGTATTTT.